This TCR beta chain is from a study of radiation and T cells in renal cell carcinoma. The ends lost 6 bases at V and 2 bases at J; junction bases unmatched: 12. From germline, CDR1 is SGDLS and CDR2 YYNGEE. The CDR3 sequence is 16 residues long. General study findings and limits: Top tumor clonotypes rose in blood 2 weeks post-radiation, then contracted.

Comments on this clone: Antigen specificity is unknown.

The time point here: blood 4 weeks post-SBRT, at nephrectomy. Treatment reported: 15 Gy SBRT to primary tumor, nephrectomy 4 weeks later. Nephrectomy followed 15 Gy stereotactic body radiation by 4 weeks. After SBRT, blood was collected at 2 and 4 weeks, plus baseline. The tumor was a clear cell renal cell carcinoma. Some clones are missing from TCRdb's copy, which holds only in-frame ones; the method was immunoSEQ multiplex PCR. The top ten clones hold 11% of a sample with approximately 170,000 clones, less than 90% of them seen once. Sequenced here: blood, sampled from a patient whose treatment included radiotherapy and nephrectomy. The sequence derives from a woman between 50 and 59 years old with renal cell carcinoma. J is TRBJ2-3 and V is TRBV9; 7 bases are shared with TRBD1. The CDR3 coding sequence is TGTGCCAGCACCCCAGGGGGTCGGGGCAACACAGATACGCAGTATTTT. Its protein product is CASTPGGRGNTDTQYF.